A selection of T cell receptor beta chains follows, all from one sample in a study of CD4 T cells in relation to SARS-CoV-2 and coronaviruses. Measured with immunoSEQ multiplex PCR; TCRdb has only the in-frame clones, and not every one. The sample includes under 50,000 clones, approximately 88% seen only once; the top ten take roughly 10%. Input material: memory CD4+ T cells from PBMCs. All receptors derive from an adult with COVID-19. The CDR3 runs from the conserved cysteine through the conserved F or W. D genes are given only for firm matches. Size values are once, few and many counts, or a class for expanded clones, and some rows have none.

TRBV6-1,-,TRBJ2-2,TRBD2,CASSEGLAGNTGELFF,TGTGCCAGCTCTGAAGGACTAGCGGGGAACACCGGGGAGCTGTTTTTT
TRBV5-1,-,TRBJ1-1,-,CASSLGTVGTEAFF,TGCGCCAGCAGCCTCGGGACTGTCGGCACTGAAGCTTTCTTT
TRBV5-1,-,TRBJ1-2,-,CASSLGGLDGYTF,TGCGCCAGCAGCTTGGGCGGGTTGGATGGCTACACCTTC
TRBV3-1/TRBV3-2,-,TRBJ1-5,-,CASSQDRGSNQPQHF,TGTGCCAGCAGCCAAGACAGGGGAAGCAATCAGCCCCAGCATTTT
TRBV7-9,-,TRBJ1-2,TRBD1,CASSLGQGFGYTF,TGTGCCAGCAGCTTAGGACAGGGGTTCGGCTACACCTTC
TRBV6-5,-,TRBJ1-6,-,CASRLMSGRDSPLHF,TGTGCCAGCAGGCTCATGTCAGGGCGCGATTCACCCCTCCACTTT
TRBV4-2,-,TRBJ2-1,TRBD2,CASSRGAGGSNNEQFF,TGTGCCAGCAGCCGAGGAGCGGGGGGGTCTAACAATGAGCAGTTCTTC
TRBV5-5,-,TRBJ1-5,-,CASSLVQPNQPQHF,TGTGCCAGCAGCTTGGTACAGCCCAATCAGCCCCAGCATTTT
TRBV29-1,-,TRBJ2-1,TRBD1,CSVPGTGDSFQYNEQFF,TGCAGCGTACCCGGGACAGGAGACTCCTTTCAGTACAATGAGCAGTTCTTC
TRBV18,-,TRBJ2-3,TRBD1,CASSPGQGAIDTQYF,TGTGCCAGCTCCCCGGGACAGGGGGCCATAGATACGCAGTATTTT
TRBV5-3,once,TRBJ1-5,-,CARSFHQPQHF,TGTGCCAGAAGCTTCCATCAGCCCCAGCATTTT
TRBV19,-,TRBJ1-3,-,CASSIVQGAAGNTIYF,TGTGCCAGTAGTATAGTTCAGGGCGCCGCTGGAAACACCATATATTTT
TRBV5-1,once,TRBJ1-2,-,CASQGIANYGYTF,TGCGCCAGCCAGGGGATAGCTAACTATGGCTACACCTTC
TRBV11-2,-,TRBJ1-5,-,CASSSSGLGYQPQHF,TGTGCCAGCAGCTCTTCAGGGCTCGGGTATCAGCCCCAGCATTTT
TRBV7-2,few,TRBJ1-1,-,CASSLVAAGMNTEAFF,TGTGCCAGCAGCTTAGTTGCGGCAGGGATGAACACTGAAGCTTTCTTT
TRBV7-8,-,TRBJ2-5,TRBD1,CASSANLQGWETQYF,TGTGCCAGCAGCGCAAACTTACAGGGGTGGGAGACCCAGTACTTC
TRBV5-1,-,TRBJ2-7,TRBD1,CASSPQGAVYEQYF,TGCGCCAGCAGCCCCCAGGGGGCGGTATACGAGCAGTACTTC
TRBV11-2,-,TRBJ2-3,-,CASSLRAGTSTDTQYF,TGTGCCAGCAGCTTAAGGGCCGGAACTAGCACAGATACGCAGTATTTT
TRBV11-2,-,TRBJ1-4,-,CASSLGLNEKLFF,TGTGCCAGCAGCTTAGGGTTAAATGAAAAACTGTTTTTT
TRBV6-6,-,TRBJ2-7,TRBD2,CASTLSGSRHEQYF,TGTGCCAGCACCCTTAGCGGGTCACGGCACGAGCAGTACTTC
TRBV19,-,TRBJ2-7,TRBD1,CASSRTGPYEQYF,TGTGCCAGTAGCCGGACAGGACCCTACGAGCAGTACTTC
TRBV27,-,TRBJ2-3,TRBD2,CASSLRASGRTDTQYF,TGTGCCAGCAGTTTACGGGCTAGCGGGAGGACAGATACGCAGTATTTT
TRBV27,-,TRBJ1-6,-,CASSSGSPLHF,TGTGCCAGCAGTTCGGGTTCACCCCTCCACTTT
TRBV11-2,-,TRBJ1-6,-,CASSPESSYNSPLHF,TGTGCCAGCAGCCCTGAGAGCTCCTATAATTCACCCCTCCACTTT
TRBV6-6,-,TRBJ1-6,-,CASSLRAVPSTRRVTPLHF,TGTGCCAGCAGCTTACGGGCGGTCCCTTCGACACGGAGGGTGACACCCCTCCACTTT
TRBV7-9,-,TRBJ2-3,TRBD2,CASSLGTSGPDTQYF,TGTGCCAGCAGCTTAGGGACTAGCGGACCAGATACGCAGTATTTT
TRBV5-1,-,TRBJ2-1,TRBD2,CASSLGLAGSYNEQFF,TGCGCCAGCAGCTTGGGCCTAGCGGGGTCCTACAATGAGCAGTTCTTC
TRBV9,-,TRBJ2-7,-,CASSVGSYEQYF,TGTGCCAGCAGCGTAGGGAGCTACGAGCAGTACTTC
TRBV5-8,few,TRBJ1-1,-,CASSLGLSFMNTEAFF,TGTGCCAGCAGCTTGGGTCTTAGTTTCATGAACACTGAAGCTTTCTTT
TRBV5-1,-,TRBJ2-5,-,CASSLMTPTEETQYF,TGCGCCAGCAGCTTAATGACCCCGACGGAAGAGACCCAGTACTTC
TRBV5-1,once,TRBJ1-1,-,CASSSDGRSMGEAFF,TGCGCCAGCAGCTCTGACGGCAGATCCATGGGTGAAGCTTTCTTT
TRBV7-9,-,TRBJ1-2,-,CASSFWGGGYTF,TGTGCCAGCAGCTTCTGGGGAGGAGGCTACACCTTC
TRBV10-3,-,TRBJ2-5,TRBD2,CAISELALAGGETQYF,TGTGCCATCAGTGAGCTGGCGCTAGCGGGGGGAGAGACCCAGTACTTC
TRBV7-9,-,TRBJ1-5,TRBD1,CASSPQGAGNQPQHF,TGTGCCAGCAGCCCCCAGGGGGCTGGCAATCAGCCCCAGCATTTT
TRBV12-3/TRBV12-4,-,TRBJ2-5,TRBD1,CASKTGSQETQYF,TGTGCCAGCAAGACAGGGTCCCAAGAGACCCAGTACTTC
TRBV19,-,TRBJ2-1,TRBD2,CASSIAGGKNNEQFF,TGTGCCAGTAGTATCGCGGGGGGCAAGAACAATGAGCAGTTCTTC
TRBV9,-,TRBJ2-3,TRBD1,CASSVDPDRERDTQYF,TGTGCCAGCAGCGTAGATCCGGACAGGGAAAGAGATACGCAGTATTTT
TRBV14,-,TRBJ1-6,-,CASSQAGGYSPLHF,TGTGCCAGCAGCCAAGCGGGGGGTTATTCACCCCTCCACTTT
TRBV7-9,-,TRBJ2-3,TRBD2,CASSRPSGESTDTQYF,TGTGCCAGCAGCCGACCTAGCGGGGAATCCACAGATACGCAGTATTTT
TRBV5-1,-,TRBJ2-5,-,CASGSENSEETQYF,TGCGCCAGCGGATCGGAGAATTCAGAGGAGACCCAGTACTTC
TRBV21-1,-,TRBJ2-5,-,CASSPLQTQYF,TGTGCCAGCAGCCCCCTTCAGACCCAGTACTTC
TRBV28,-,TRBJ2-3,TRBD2,CASSLSSGGTDTQYF,TGTGCCAGCAGTTTATCTAGCGGGGGGACAGATACGCAGTATTTT